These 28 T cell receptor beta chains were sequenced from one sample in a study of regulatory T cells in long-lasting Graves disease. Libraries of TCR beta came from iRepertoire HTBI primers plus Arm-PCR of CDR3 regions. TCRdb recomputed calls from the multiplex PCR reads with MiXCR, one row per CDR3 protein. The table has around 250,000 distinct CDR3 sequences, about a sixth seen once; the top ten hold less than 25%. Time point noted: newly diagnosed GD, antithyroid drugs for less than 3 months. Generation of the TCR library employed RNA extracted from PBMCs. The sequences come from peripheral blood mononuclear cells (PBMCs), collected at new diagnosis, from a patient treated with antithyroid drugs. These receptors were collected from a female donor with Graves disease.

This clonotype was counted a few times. Here the CDR3 reads CASSQSRIQETQYF. For the CDR3, the DNA is TGTGCCAGCAGTCAGTCGCGAATCCAAGAGACCCAGTACTTC. The V and J genes are TRBV6-1 and TRBJ2-5; D gene uncertain. Trimming removed 5 bases from V and 1 base from J, with 11 bases in between. CDR1 MNHNS and CDR2 SASEGT come from the germline V gene. This CDR3 spans 14 amino acids.

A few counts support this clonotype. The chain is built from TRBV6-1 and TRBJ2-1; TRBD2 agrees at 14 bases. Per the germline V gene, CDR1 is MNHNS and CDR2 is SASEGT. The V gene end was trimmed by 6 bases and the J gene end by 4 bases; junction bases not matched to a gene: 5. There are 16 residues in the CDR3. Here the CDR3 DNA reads TGTGCCAGCAGCCGAAGACTAGCGGGAGGGTACAATGAGCAGTTCTTC. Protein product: CASSRRLAGGYNEQFF.

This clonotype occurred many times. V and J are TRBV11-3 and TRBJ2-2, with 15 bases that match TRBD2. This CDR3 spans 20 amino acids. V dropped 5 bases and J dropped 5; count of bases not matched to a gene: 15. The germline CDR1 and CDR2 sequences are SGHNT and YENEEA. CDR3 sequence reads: CASSPETGTSGRIVTGELFF. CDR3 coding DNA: TGTGCCAGCAGCCCCGAAACCGGGACTAGCGGGAGGATAGTTACCGGGGAGCTGTTTTTT.

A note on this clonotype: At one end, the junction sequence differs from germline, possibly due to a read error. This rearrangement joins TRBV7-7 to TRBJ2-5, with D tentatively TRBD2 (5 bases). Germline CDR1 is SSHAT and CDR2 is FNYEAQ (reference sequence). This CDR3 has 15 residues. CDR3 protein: CASSLAWAMGETQYF. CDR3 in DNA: TGTGCTAGCAGCTTAGCGTGGGCCATGGGTGAGACCCAGTACTTC. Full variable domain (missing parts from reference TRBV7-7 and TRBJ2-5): GAGVSQSPRYKVTKRGQDVTLRCDPISSHATLYWYQQALGQGPEFLTYFNYEAQPDKSGLPSDRFSAERPEGSISTLTIQRTEQRDSAMYRCASSLAWAMGETQYFGPGTRLLVL.

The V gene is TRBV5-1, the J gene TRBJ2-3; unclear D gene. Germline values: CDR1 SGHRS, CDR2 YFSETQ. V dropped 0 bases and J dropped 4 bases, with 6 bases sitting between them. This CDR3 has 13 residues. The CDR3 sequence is CASSLAPPDTQYF. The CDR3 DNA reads TGCGCCAGCAGCTTGGCCCCTCCAGATACGCAGTATTTT.

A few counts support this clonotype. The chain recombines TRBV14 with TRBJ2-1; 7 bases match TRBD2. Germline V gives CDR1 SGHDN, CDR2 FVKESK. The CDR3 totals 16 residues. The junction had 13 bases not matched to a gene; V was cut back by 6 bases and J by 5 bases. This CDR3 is CASRARLAEKDNEQFF. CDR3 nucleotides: TGTGCCAGCAGGGCCCGACTAGCTGAGAAAGACAATGAGCAGTTCTTC.

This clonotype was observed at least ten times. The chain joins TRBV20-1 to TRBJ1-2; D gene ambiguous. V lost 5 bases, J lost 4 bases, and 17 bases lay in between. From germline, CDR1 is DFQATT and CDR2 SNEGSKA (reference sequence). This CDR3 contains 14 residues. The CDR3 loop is CSAPGAGLSYGYTF. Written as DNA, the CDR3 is TGCAGTGCTCCTGGAGCGGGATTATCCTATGGCTACACCTTC.

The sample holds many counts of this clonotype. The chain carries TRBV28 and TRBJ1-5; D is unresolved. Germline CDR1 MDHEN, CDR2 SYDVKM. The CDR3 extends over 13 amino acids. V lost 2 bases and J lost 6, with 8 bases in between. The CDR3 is CASSLEGRQPQHF. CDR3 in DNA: TGTGCCAGCAGTTTAGAGGGCCGTCAGCCCCAGCATTTT. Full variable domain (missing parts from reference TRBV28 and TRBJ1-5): DVKVTQSSRYLVKRTGEKVFLECVQDMDHENMFWYRQDPGLGLRLIYFSYDVKMKEKGDIPEGYSVSREKKERFSLILESASTNQTSMYLCASSLEGRQPQHFGDGTRLSIL.

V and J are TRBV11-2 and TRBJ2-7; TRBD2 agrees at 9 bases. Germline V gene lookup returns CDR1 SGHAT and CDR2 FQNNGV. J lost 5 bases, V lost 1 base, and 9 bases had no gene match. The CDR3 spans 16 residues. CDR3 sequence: CASSLGAGGPVDEQYF. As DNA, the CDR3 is TGTGCCAGCAGCTTAGGGGCGGGAGGGCCCGTGGACGAGCAGTACTTC.

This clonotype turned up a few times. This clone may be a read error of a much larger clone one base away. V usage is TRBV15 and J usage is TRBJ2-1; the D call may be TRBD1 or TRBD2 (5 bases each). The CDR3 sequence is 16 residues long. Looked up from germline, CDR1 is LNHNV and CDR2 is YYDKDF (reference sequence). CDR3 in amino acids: CATSRGRDLSYNERFF. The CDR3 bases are TGTGCCACCAGCAGGGGACGGGACCTAAGCTACAATGAGCGGTTCTTC.

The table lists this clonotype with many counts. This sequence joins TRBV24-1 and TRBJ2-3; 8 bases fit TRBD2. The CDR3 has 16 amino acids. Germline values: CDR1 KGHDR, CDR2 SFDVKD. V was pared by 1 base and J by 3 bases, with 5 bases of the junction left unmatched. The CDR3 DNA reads TGTGCCACCAGTGATTTTACAGCGGGAGATACAGATACGCAGTATTTT. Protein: CATSDFTAGDTDTQYF.

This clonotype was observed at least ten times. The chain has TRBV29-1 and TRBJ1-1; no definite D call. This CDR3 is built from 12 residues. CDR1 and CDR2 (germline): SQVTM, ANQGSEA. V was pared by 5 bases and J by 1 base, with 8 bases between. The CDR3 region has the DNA TGCAGCGTTAACTTGGGGAACACTGAAGCTTTCTTT. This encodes CSVNLGNTEAFF.

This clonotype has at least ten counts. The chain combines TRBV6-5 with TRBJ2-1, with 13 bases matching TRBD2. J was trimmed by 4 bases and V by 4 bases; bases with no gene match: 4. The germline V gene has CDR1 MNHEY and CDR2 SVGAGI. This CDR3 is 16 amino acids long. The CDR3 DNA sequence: TGTGCCAGCAGTTCTTTGGGACTAGCGGGATACAATGAGCAGTTCTTC. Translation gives CASSSLGLAGYNEQFF.

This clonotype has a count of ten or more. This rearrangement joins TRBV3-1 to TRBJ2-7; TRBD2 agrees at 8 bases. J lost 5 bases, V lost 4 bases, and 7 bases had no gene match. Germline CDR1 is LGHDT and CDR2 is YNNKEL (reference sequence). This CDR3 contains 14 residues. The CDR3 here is CASSRGLVVDEQYF. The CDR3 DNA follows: TGTGCCAGCAGCCGGGGACTAGTGGTTGACGAGCAGTACTTC.

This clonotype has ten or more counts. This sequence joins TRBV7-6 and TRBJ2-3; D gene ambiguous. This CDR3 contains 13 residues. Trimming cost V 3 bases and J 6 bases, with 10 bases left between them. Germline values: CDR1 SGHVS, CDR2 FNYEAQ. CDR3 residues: CASSFSPPDTQYF. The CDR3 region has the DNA TGTGCCAGCAGCTTCAGTCCCCCCGATACGCAGTATTTT.

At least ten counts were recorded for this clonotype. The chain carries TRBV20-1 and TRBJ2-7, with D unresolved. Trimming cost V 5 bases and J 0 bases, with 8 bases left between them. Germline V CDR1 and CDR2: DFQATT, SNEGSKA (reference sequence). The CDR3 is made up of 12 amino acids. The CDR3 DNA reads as TGCAGTGCTGAGGCCAGCTCCTACGAGCAGTACTTC. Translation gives CSAEASSYEQYF.

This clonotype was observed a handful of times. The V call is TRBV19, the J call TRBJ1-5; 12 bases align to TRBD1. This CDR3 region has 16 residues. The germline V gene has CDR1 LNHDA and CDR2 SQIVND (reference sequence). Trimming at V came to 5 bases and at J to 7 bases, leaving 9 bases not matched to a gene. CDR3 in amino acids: CASSPRDRGHQQPQHF. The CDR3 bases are TGTGCCAGTAGTCCCAGGGACAGGGGGCATCAGCAGCCCCAGCATTTT.

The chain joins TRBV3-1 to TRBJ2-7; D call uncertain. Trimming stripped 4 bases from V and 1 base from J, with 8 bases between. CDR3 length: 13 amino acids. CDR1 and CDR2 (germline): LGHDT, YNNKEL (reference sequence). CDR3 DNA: TGTGCCAGCAGCCCCGTGCGGTCCTACGAGCAGTACTTC. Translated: CASSPVRSYEQYF.

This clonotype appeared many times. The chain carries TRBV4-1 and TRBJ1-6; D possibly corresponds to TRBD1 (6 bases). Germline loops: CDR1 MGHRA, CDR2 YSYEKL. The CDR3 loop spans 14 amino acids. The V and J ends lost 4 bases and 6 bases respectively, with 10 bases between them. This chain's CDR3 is CASSPGTPNSPLHF. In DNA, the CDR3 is TGCGCCAGCAGCCCCGGGACACCTAATTCACCCCTCCACTTT.

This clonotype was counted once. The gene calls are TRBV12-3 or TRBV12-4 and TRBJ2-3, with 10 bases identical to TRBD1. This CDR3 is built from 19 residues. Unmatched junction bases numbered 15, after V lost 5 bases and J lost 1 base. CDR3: CASSPWAGTGEGGTDTQYF. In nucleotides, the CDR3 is TGTGCCAGCAGTCCTTGGGCCGGGACAGGGGAGGGGGGCACAGATACGCAGTATTTT.

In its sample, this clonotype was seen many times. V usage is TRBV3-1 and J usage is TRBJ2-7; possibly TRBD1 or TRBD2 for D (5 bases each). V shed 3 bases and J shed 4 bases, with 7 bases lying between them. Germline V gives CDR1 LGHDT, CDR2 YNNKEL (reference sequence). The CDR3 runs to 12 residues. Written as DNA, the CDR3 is TGTGCCAGCAGCCAGGGGGATTACGAGCAGTACTTC. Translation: CASSQGDYEQYF.

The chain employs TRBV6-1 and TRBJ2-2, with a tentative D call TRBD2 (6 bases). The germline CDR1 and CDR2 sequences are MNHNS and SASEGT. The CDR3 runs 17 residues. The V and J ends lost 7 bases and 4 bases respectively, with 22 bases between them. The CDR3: CASTPYRGGPGTGELFF. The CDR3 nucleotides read TGTGCCAGCACCCCCTACCGTGGAGGGCCGGGCACCGGGGAGCTGTTTTTT.

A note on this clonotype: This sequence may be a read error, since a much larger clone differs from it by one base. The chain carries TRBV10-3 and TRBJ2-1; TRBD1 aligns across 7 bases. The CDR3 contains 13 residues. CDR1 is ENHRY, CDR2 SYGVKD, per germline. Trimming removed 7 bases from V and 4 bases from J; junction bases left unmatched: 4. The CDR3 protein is CAIKGAEYNEQFF. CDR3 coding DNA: TGTGCCATCAAGGGGGCCGAATACAATGAGCAGTTCTTC.

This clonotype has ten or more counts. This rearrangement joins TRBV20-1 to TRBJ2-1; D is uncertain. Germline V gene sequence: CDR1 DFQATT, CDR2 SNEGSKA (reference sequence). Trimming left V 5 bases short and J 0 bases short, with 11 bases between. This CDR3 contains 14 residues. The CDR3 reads CSAYPLDSYNEQFF. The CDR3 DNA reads TGCAGTGCTTACCCCCTTGACTCCTACAATGAGCAGTTCTTC.

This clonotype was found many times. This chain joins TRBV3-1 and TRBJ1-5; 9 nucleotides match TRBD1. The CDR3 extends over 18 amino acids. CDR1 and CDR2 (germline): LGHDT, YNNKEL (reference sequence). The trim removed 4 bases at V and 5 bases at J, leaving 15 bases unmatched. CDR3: CASSRYEESRTGDQPQHF. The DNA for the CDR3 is TGTGCCAGCAGCCGATACGAAGAAAGCCGGACAGGGGATCAGCCCCAGCATTTT. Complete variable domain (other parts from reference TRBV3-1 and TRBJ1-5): DTAVSQTPKYLVTQMGNDKSIKCEQNLGHDTMYWYKQDSKKFLKIMFSYNNKELIINETVPNRFSPKSPDKAHLNLHINSLELGDSAVYFCASSRYEESRTGDQPQHFGDGTRLSIL.

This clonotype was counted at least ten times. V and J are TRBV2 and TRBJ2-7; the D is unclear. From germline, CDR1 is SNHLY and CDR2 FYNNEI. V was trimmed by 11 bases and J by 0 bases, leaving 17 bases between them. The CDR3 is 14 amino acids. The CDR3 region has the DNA TGTGCCGGCTCAAGTCAAGGTGACTCCTACGAGCAGTACTTC. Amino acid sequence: CAGSSQGDSYEQYF.

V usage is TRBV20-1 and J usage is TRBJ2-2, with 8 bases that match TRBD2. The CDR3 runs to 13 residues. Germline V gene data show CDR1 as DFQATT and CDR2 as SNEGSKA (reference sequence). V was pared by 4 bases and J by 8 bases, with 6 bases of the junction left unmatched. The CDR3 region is CSATPAGVGELFF. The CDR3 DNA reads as TGCAGTGCTACCCCAGCGGGAGTAGGGGAGCTGTTTTTT.

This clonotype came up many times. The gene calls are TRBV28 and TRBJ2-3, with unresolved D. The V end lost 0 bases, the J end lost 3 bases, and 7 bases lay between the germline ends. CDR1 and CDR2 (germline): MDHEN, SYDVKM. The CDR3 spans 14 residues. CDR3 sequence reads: CASSLWEQTDTQYF. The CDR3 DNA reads TGTGCCAGCAGTTTATGGGAACAAACAGATACGCAGTATTTT.